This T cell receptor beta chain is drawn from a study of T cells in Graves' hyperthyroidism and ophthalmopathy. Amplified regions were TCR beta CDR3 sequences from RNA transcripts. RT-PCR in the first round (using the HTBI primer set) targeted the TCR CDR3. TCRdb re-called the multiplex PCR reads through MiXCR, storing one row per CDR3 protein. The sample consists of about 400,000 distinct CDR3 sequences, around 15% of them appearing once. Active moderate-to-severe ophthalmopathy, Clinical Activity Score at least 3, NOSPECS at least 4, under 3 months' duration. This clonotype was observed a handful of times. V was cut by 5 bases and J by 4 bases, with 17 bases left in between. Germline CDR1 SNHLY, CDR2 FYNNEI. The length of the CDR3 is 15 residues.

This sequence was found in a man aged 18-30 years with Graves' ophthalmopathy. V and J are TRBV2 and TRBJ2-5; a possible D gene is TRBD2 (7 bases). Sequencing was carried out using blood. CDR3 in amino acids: CASSFIGGGGETQYF. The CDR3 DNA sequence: TGTGCCAGCAGTTTCATCGGCGGGGGCGGAGAGACCCAGTACTTC. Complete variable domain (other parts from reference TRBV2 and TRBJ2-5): EPEVTQTPSHQVTQMGQEVILRCVPISNHLYFYWYRQILGQKVEFLVSFYNNEISEKSEIFDDQFSVERPDGSNFTLKIRSTKLEDSAMYFCASSFIGGGGETQYFGPGTRLLVL.